This T cell receptor beta chain was found in a study of T cells of healthy individuals. TCRdb recomputed calls from the 5' RACE reads with MiXCR, one row per CDR3 protein. This table holds 55,000 to 65,000 distinct CDR3 sequences, around 15% found once. This clonotype was seen at least ten times. The TCR was taken from a human donor in good health.

DNA of the CDR3: TGCAGTGCCGGAGACAGGGGACAGGGGGATGAGCAGTTCTTC. Its translation: CSAGDRGQGDEQFF. This chain joins TRBV20-1 and TRBJ2-1, with 11 bases identical to TRBD1. Germline values: CDR1 DFQATT, CDR2 SNEGSKA (reference sequence). The CDR3 has 14 amino acids. Trimming took 6 bases from V and 8 from J; bases not matched to a gene: 9.